These 5 T cell receptor beta chains share one sample of origin, sequenced in a study of CXCR3-negative and CXCR3-positive naive CD8 T cells. The study's findings and limits: CXCR3-expressing naive cells carried TRB CDR3s more hydrophobic than those of CXCR3-negative naive cells.

Their antigens remain unidentified. Each TRB cDNA library was prepared by 5' RACE (with UMI labels). TCRdb re-called the 5' RACE reads and gives one entry per CDR3 protein, without DNA. In total, the table holds 150,000 to 160,000 distinct CDR3 sequences. The specimen was naive CXCR3+ CD8+ T cells from blood. The subset was: CD45RO-CCR7+CD27+CD95- naive CD8+ T cells expressing CXCR3 (TNR3+). The origin of the receptors is a human donor in good health. Some clones in this sample may be carry-over from other donors' samples.

The chain carries TRBV29-1 and TRBJ2-2. The CDR3 consists of 14 residues. CDR1 and CDR2 (germline): SQVTM, ANQGSEA. The CDR3 protein is CSVDRWGNTGELFF.

The chain uses TRBV28 and TRBJ2-7; TCRdb returns TRBD1, unconfirmable since there is no DNA. The CDR3 is 13 amino acids. Germline CDR1 is MDHEN and CDR2 is SYDVKM. This chain's CDR3 is CASSLDRGYEQYF.

V is TRBV24-1 and J is TRBJ2-1; the TCRdb call, TRBD2, lacks DNA for checking. The germline V gene has CDR1 KGHDR and CDR2 SFDVKD. The CDR3 loop spans 17 amino acids. CDR3 region: CATSDFPLAGGPPKQFF.

The chain recombines TRBV12-3 or TRBV12-4 with TRBJ2-4; TCRdb picks TRBD1, but there is no DNA to check that call. The CDR3 is 17 residues long. The CDR3 loop reads CASSSSGGELAKNIQYF.

The chain links TRBV20-1 to TRBJ2-7; TCRdb's assignment of TRBD2 cannot be checked, as there is no DNA. This CDR3 has 12 amino acids. The V gene's germline CDR1 is DFQATT and CDR2 SNEGSKA (reference sequence). CDR3 in amino acids: CSAATSGYEQYF.